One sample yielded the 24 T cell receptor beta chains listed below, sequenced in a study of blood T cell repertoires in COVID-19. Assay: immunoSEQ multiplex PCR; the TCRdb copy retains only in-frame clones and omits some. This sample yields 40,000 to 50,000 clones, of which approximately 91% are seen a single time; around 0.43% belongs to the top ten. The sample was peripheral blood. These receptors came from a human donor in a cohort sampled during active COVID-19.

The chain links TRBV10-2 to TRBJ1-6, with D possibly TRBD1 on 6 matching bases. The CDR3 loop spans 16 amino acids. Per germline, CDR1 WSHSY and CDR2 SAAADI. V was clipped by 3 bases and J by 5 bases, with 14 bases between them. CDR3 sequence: CASSEVRAGDNSPLHF. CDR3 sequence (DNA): TGCGCCAGCAGTGAAGTAAGGGCAGGGGATAATTCACCCCTCCACTTT.

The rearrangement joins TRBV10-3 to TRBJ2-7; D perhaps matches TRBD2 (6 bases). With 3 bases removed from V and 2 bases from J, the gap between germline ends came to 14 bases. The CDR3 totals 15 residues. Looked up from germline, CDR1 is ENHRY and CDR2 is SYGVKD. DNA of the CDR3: TGTGCCATCAGTGACAGCGGGCAGGGCACCTACGAGCAGTACTTC. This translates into CAISDSGQGTYEQYF.

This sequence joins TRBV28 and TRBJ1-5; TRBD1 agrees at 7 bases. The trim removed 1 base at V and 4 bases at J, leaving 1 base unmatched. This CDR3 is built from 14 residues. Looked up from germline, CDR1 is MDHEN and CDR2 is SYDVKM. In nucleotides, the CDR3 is TGTGCCAGCAGTTTATACAGGGGAAATCAGCCCCAGCATTTT. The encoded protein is CASSLYRGNQPQHF.

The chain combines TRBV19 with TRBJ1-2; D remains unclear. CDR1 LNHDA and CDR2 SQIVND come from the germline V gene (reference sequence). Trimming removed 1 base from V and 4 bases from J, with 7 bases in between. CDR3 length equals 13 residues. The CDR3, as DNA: TGTGCCAGTAGTATAGGAGGATTCTATGGCTACACCTTC. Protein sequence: CASSIGGFYGYTF.

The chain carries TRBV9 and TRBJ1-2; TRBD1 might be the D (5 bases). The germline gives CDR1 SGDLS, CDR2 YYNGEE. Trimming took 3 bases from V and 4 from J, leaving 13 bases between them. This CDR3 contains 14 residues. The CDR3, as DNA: TGTGCCAGCAGCGCGGGAGCTGGGACCTATGGCTACACCTTC. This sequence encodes CASSAGAGTYGYTF. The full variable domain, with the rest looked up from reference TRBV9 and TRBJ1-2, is DSGVTQTPKHLITATGQRVTLRCSPRSGDLSVYWYQQSLDQGLQFLIQYYNGEERAKGNILERFSAQQFPDLHSELNLSSLELGDSALYFCASSAGAGTYGYTFGSGTRLTVV.

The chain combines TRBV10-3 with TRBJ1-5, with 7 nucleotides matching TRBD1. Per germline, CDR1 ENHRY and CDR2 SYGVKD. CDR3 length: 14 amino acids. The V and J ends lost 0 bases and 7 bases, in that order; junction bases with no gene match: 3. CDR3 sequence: CAISESAGGQPQHF. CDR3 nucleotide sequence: TGTGCCATCAGTGAGTCCGCAGGGGGACAGCCCCAGCATTTT.

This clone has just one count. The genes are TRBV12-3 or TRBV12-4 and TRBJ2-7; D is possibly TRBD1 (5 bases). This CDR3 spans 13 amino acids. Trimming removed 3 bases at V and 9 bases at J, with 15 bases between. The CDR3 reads CASSFGVFQGQYF. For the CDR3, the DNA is TGTGCCAGCAGTTTTGGTGTTTTTCAGGGGCAGTACTTC.

For the CDR3, the DNA is TGCGCCAGCAGCCCCGGCAGGGTCCACGAGCAGTACTTC. This translates into CASSPGRVHEQYF. The chain couples TRBV4-1 to TRBJ2-7, with a weak D call TRBD1 (5 bases). CDR3 length: 13 residues. With 4 bases removed from V and 5 bases from J, the gap between germline ends came to 12 bases. CDR1 and CDR2 (germline): MGHRA, YSYEKL.

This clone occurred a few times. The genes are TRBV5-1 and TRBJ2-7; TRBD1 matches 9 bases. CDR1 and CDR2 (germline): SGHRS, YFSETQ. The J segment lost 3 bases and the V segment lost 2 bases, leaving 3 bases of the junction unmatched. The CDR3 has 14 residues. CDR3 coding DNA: TGCGCCAGCAGCTTTGGGACAGGGTACTACGAGCAGTACTTC. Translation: CASSFGTGYYEQYF.

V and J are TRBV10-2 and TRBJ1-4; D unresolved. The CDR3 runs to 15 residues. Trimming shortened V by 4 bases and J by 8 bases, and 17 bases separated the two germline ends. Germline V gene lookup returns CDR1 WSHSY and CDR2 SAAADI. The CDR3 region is CASSGPNSGWEKLFF. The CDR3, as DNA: TGCGCCAGCAGTGGACCCAATTCGGGGTGGGAAAAACTGTTTTTT.

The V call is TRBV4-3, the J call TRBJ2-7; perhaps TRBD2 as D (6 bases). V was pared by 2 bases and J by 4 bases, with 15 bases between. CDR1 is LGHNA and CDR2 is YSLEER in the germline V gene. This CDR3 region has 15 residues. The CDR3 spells CASSQSLTGVYEQYF. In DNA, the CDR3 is TGCGCCAGCAGCCAAAGCCTTACGGGAGTTTACGAGCAGTACTTC.

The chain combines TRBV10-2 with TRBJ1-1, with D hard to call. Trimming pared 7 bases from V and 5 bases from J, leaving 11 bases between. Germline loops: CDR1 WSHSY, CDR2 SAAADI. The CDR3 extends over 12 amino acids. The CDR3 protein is CASTAGSTEAFF. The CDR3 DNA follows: TGCGCCAGCACCGCGGGCAGTACTGAAGCTTTCTTT.

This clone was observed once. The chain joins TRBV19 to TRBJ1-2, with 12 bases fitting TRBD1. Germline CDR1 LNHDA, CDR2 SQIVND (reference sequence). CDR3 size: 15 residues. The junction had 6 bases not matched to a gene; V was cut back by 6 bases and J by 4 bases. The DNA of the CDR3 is TGTGCCAGTAGCCCCGGGACAGGGGGCTTCTATGGCTACACCTTC. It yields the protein CASSPGTGGFYGYTF.

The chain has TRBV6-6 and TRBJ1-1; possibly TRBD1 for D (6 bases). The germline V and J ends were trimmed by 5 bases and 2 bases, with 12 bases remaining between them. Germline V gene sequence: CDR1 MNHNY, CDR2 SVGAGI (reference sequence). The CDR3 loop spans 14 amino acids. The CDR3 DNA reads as TGTGCCAGCAGTCTCACAGGGATCAACACTGAAGCTTTCTTT. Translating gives CASSLTGINTEAFF.

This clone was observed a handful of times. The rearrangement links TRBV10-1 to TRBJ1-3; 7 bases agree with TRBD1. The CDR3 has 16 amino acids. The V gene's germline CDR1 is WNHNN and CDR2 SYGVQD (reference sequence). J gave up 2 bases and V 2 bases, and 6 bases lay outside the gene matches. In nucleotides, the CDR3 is TGCGCCAGCAGTGAGGGAACAGGGGAAGCTGGAAACACCATATATTTT. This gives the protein CASSEGTGEAGNTIYF.

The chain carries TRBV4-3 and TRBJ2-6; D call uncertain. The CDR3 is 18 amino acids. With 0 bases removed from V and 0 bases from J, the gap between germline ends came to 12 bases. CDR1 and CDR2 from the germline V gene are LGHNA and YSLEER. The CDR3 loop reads CASSQEMTRPSGANVLTF. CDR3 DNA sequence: TGCGCCAGCAGCCAAGAGATGACGCGGCCCTCTGGGGCCAACGTCCTGACTTTC.

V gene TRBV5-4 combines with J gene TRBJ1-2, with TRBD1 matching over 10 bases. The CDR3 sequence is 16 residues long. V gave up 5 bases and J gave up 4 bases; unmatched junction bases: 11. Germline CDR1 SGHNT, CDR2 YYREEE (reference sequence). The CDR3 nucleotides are TGTGCCAGCAGTCAATTCCCGGGACAGGGGTCCTATGGCTACACCTTC. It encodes CASSQFPGQGSYGYTF. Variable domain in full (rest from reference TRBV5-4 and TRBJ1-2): ETGVTQSPTHLIKTRGQQVTLRCSSQSGHNTVSWYQQALGQGPQFIFQYYREEENGRGNFPPRFSGLQFPNYSSELNVNALELDDSALYLCASSQFPGQGSYGYTFGSGTRLTVV.

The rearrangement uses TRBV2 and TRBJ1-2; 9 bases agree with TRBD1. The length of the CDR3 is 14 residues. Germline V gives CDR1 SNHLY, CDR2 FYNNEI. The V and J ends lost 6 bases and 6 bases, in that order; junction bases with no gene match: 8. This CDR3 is CASSKEQGANGYTF. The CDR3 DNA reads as TGTGCCAGCAGCAAGGAACAGGGGGCCAATGGCTACACCTTC.

The CDR3 DNA reads as TGTGCCAGCAGCTTAGGGGGACAAAGAGAGACCCAGTACTTC. Its translation is CASSLGGQRETQYF. The V and J genes are TRBV11-2 and TRBJ2-5; possibly TRBD1 for D (6 bases). Germline-derived CDR1 and CDR2 are SGHAT and FQNNGV. CDR3 size: 14 residues. The V end was cut by 1 base, the J end by 4 bases, with 10 bases between. Variable domain in full (rest from reference TRBV11-2 and TRBJ2-5): EAGVAQSPRYKIIEKRQSVAFWCNPISGHATLYWYQQILGQGPKLLIQFQNNGVVDDSQLPKDRFSAERLKGVDSTLKIQPAKLEDSAVYLCASSLGGQRETQYFGPGTRLLVL.

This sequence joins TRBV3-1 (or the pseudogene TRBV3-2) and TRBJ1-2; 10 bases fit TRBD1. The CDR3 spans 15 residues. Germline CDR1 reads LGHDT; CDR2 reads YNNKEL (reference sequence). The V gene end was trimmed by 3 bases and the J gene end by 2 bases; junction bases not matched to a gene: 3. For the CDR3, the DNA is TGTGCCAGCAGCCAGGAGGGACAGGGGAACTATGGCTACACCTTC. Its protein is CASSQEGQGNYGYTF.

The DNA for the CDR3 is TGTGCCAGCAGCCAAGTCACAGGATCGAACACTGAAGCTTTCTTT. Translating it yields CASSQVTGSNTEAFF. This sequence joins TRBV4-2 and TRBJ1-1, with a weak D call TRBD1 (5 bases). Trimming cost V 1 base and J 1 base, with 10 bases left between them. The germline CDR1 and CDR2 sequences are LGHNA and YNFKEQ. CDR3 size: 15 residues.

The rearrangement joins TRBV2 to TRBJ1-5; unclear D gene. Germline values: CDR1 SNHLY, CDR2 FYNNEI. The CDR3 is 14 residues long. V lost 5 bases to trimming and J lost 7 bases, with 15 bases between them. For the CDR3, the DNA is TGTGCCAGCAGTTCCATGGACTATTCCCAGCCCCAGCATTTT. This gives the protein CASSSMDYSQPQHF.

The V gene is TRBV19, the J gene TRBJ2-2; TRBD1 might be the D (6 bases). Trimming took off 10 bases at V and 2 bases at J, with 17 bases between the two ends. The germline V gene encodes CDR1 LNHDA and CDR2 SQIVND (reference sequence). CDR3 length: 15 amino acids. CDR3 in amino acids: CATTPGQSNTGELFF. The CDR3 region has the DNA TGTGCCACCACGCCTGGACAGTCTAACACCGGGGAGCTGTTTTTT. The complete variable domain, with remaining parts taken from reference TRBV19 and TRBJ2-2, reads DGGITQSPKYLFRKEGQNVTLSCEQNLNHDAMYWYRQDPGQGLRLIYYSQIVNDFQKGDIAEGYSVSREKKESFPLTVTSAQKNPTAFYLCATTPGQSNTGELFFGEGSRLTVL.

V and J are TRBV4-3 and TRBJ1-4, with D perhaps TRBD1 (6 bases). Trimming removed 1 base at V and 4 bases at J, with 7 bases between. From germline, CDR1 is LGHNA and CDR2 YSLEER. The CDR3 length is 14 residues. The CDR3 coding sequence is TGCGCCAGCAGCCAAGCAGGGGTTAATGAAAAACTGTTTTTT. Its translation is CASSQAGVNEKLFF.